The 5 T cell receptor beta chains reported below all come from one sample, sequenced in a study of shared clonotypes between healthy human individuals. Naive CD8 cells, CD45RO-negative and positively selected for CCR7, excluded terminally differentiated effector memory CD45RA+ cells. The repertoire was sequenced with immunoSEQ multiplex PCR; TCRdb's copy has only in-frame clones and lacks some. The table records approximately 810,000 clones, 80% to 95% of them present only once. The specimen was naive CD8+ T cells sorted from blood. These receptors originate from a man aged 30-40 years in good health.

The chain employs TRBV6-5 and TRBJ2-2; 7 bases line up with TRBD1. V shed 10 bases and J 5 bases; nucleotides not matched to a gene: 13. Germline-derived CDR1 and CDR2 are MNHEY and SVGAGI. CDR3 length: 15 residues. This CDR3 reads CATKERGLRTGELFF. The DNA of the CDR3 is TGTGCCACTAAGGAAAGGGGGCTTCGTACCGGGGAGCTGTTTTTT.

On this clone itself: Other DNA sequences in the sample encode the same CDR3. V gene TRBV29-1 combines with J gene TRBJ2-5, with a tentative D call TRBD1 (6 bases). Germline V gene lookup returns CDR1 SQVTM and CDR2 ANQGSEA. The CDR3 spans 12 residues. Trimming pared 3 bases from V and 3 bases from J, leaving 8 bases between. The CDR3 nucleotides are TGCAGCGTTGAGAGGACAGAAGAGACCCAGTACTTC. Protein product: CSVERTEETQYF.

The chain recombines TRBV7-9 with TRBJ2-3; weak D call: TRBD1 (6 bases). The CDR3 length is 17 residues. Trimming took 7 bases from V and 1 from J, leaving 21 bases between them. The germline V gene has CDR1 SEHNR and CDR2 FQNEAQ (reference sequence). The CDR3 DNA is TGTGCCAGCATCCTCCCCCGGGACATACAAGGCACAGATACGCAGTATTTT. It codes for CASILPRDIQGTDTQYF.

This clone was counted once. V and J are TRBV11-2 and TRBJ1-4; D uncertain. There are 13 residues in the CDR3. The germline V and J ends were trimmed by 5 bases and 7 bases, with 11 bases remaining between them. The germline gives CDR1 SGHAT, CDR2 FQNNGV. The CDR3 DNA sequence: TGTGCCAGCAGCCCCTACGGCCGTGAAAAACTGTTTTTT. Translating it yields CASSPYGREKLFF.

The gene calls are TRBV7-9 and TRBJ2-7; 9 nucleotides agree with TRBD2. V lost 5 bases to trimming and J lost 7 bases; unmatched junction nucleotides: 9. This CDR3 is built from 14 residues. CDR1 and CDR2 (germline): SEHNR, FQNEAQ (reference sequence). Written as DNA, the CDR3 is TGTGCCAGCAGCGACGGGTCTAGCGGGAAGGAGCAGTACTTC. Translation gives CASSDGSSGKEQYF.